Listed below are T cell receptor beta chains from one sample, sequenced in a study of Graves' ophthalmopathy and Graves' hyperthyroidism. MiXCR was run by TCRdb on the multiplex PCR reads, yielding one entry per CDR3 protein. The data hold about 400,000 distinct CDR3 sequences, with 18% observed a single time. The sequenced sample consisted of peripheral blood. The receptors stem from a woman aged 18-29 years with Graves' ophthalmopathy. CDR3s include the opening cysteine and the closing phenylalanine or tryptophan.

j_call | v_call | cdr3_aa
TRBJ2-7 | TRBV6-2/TRBV6-3 | CASSYPPGSGRTTYEQYF
TRBJ2-2 | TRBV9 | CASTAGTADNGELFF
TRBJ2-2 | TRBV24-1 | CATSDLTHPPGELFF
TRBJ2-7 | TRBV27 | CASSLGRGAAYEQYF
TRBJ1-2 | TRBV11-2 | CASSLGSGGDGYTF
TRBJ2-7 | TRBV7-2 | CASSLMRSHEQYF
TRBJ1-1 | TRBV7-9 | CASSWGGVSTEAFF
TRBJ2-7 | TRBV7-2 | CASSFTGNYEQYF
TRBJ1-1 | TRBV4-3 | CASSQAGGEWDTEAFF
TRBJ2-3 | TRBV11-2 | CASSLARQGLNTQYF
TRBJ2-5 | TRBV2 | CASRPTGPQETQYF
TRBJ1-1 | TRBV6-1 | CASLAGTEAFF
TRBJ2-7 | TRBV20-1 | CSASPNQQGYEQYF
TRBJ1-3 | TRBV5-4 | CASKGAGGNTIYF
TRBJ2-7 | TRBV6-6 | CASSFSMLAGPSYEQYF
TRBJ2-3 | TRBV15 | CATSREREPDTQYF
TRBJ1-1 | TRBV29-1 | CSEQVNTEAFF